One and the same sample provided the 21 T cell receptor beta chains below, sequenced in a study of T cell responses to AZD1222 COVID-19 vaccine. Sequencing used immunoSEQ multiplex PCR; TCRdb keeps in-frame clones, though not all of them. The top ten clones hold around 1.7% of a sample with over 100,000 clones, approximately 90% of them seen once. This material consisted of peripheral blood, taken on day 0 of AZD1222 vaccination. Receptor source: an adult in good health.

This clone was recorded a few times. The chain is built from TRBV27 and TRBJ1-2; D gene ambiguous. CDR1 is MNHEY, CDR2 SMNVEV, per germline (reference sequence). This CDR3 has 16 residues. Trimming took 6 bases from V and 0 from J, leaving 17 bases between them. CDR3 residues: CASRTWQATSNYGYTF. CDR3 DNA sequence: TGTGCCAGCAGGACTTGGCAGGCCACATCTAACTATGGCTACACCTTC.

The chain recombines TRBV2 with TRBJ1-6; D not certain. The length of the CDR3 is 15 residues. From germline, CDR1 is SNHLY and CDR2 FYNNEI. Trimming pared 6 bases from V and 0 bases from J, leaving 9 bases between. CDR3 protein: CASRPGSSYNSPLHF. CDR3 DNA sequence: TGTGCCAGCAGGCCGGGAAGCTCCTATAATTCACCCCTCCACTTT. Together with reference TRBV2 and TRBJ1-6, the CDR3 gives the full variable domain: EPEVTQTPSHQVTQMGQEVILRCVPISNHLYFYWYRQILGQKVEFLVSFYNNEISEKSEIFDDQFSVERPDGSNFTLKIRSTKLEDSAMYFCASRPGSSYNSPLHFGNGTRLTVT.

The CDR3 bases are TGTGCCAGCAGCTCGGGGGTCGGCTACACCTTC. Translated: CASSSGVGYTF. The chain couples TRBV11-3 to TRBJ1-2; D perhaps matches TRBD1 (5 bases). The germline CDR1 and CDR2 sequences are SGHNT and YENEEA. This CDR3 has 11 residues. V dropped 4 bases and J dropped 8 bases, with 8 bases sitting between them.

There are a few counts of this clone. The chain couples TRBV24-1 to TRBJ1-4; unclear D gene. The V end was cut by 4 bases, the J end by 12 bases, with 11 bases between. This CDR3 spans 12 amino acids. Looked up from germline, CDR1 is KGHDR and CDR2 is SFDVKD. The CDR3 DNA is TGTGCCACCAGTGACCAGTATACACAACTGTTTTTT. Its translation is CATSDQYTQLFF.

The chain has TRBV5-1 and TRBJ1-2; 9 nucleotides match TRBD1. The CDR3 runs to 14 residues. J gave up 4 bases and V 3 bases, and 4 bases lay outside the gene matches. Per the germline V gene, CDR1 is SGHRS and CDR2 is YFSETQ. CDR3 sequence: CASSSGQGGYGYTF. The DNA for the CDR3 is TGCGCCAGCAGCTCGGGACAGGGAGGCTATGGCTACACCTTC.

The V call is TRBV4-1, the J call TRBJ1-1, with a weak D call TRBD1 (5 bases). The V and J ends lost 0 bases and 5 bases respectively, with 13 bases between them. From germline, CDR1 is MGHRA and CDR2 YSYEKL. This CDR3 has 15 amino acids. The CDR3: CASSQEPGRWTEAFF. As DNA, the CDR3 is TGCGCCAGCAGCCAAGAACCAGGGCGGTGGACTGAAGCTTTCTTT.

The chain couples TRBV24-1 to TRBJ2-1, with 7 bases aligning to TRBD2. V gave up 4 bases and J gave up 0 bases; unmatched junction bases: 5. CDR1 is KGHDR, CDR2 SFDVKD, per germline. This CDR3 is built from 16 residues. The CDR3 sequence is CATSDPSGSSYNEQFF. CDR3 coding DNA: TGTGCCACCAGTGACCCTAGCGGCAGCTCCTACAATGAGCAGTTCTTC.

This clone was recorded only once. The V and J genes are TRBV4-1 and TRBJ1-1; 10 nucleotides line up with TRBD1. The CDR3 spans 15 residues. CDR1 MGHRA and CDR2 YSYEKL come from the germline V gene. J gave up 7 bases and V 4 bases, and 9 bases lay outside the gene matches. The CDR3: CASSREGTGDFEAFF. Here the CDR3 DNA reads TGCGCCAGCAGCCGGGAGGGGACAGGGGATTTTGAAGCTTTCTTT.

The chain couples TRBV6-5 to TRBJ1-1; D possibly corresponds to TRBD1 (5 bases). This CDR3 has 14 amino acids. Germline V CDR1 and CDR2: MNHEY, SVGAGI. Trimming took off 2 bases at V and 1 base at J, with 8 bases between the two ends. The CDR3 protein is CASSYGAPNTEAFF. The CDR3 nucleotides read TGTGCCAGCAGTTACGGGGCCCCGAACACTGAAGCTTTCTTT.

This chain connects TRBV6-2 or TRBV6-3 to TRBJ1-2; D is unresolved. This CDR3 spans 14 amino acids. Between the trimmed V and J ends, which lost 6 bases and 3 bases, there was a span of 14 bases. Germline V lookup: CDR1 MNHEY, CDR2 SVGEGT. The CDR3 spells CASSSAWVHYGYTF. CDR3 bases: TGTGCCAGCAGCTCAGCCTGGGTGCACTATGGCTACACCTTC.

The chain recombines TRBV4-2 with TRBJ1-5; D gene uncertain. The V and J ends lost 1 base and 1 base respectively, with 8 bases between them. CDR1 and CDR2 from the germline V gene are LGHNA and YNFKEQ. The CDR3 spans 15 residues. Here the CDR3 reads CASSQGLESNQPQHF. In DNA form, the CDR3 reads TGTGCCAGCAGCCAAGGTTTGGAGAGCAATCAGCCCCAGCATTTT.

This rearrangement joins TRBV11-3 to TRBJ1-5; no reliable D call. Germline V gives CDR1 SGHNT, CDR2 YENEEA. V gave up 2 bases and J gave up 1 base, with 3 bases separating them. The CDR3 runs to 13 residues. CDR3 residues: CASSLTSNQPQHF. CDR3 coding DNA: TGTGCCAGCAGCTTAACAAGCAATCAGCCCCAGCATTTT.

The chain couples TRBV11-2 to TRBJ1-1; TRBD1 might be the D (6 bases). From germline, CDR1 is SGHAT and CDR2 FQNNGV. The CDR3 consists of 16 residues. The V and J ends lost 4 bases and 1 base respectively, with 16 bases between them. The CDR3 is CASSSRGEGRNTEAFF. The CDR3 nucleotides read TGTGCCAGCAGCTCTAGGGGGGAGGGGAGGAACACTGAAGCTTTCTTT.

The J gene is TRBJ2-7, the V gene TRBV5-4; D might be TRBD1 or TRBD2, each matching 6 bases. This CDR3 is built from 16 residues. Trimming pared 4 bases from V and 3 bases from J, leaving 20 bases between. Germline V lookup: CDR1 SGHNT, CDR2 YYREEE (reference sequence). As DNA, the CDR3 is TGTGCCAGCAGCCGGGGGCGTGTAGGAGATTACTACGAGCAGTACTTC. The encoded protein is CASSRGRVGDYYEQYF.

The chain couples TRBV12-3 or TRBV12-4 to TRBJ2-7, with D maybe TRBD1 (5 bases). The CDR3 is 13 amino acids. Trimming shortened V by 1 base and J by 3 bases, and 7 bases separated the two germline ends. The CDR3 DNA follows: TGTGCCAGCAGTTTAGTGCAGGGCTACGAGCAGTACTTC. This codes for CASSLVQGYEQYF.

The rearrangement joins TRBV7-8 to TRBJ1-5; D ambiguous. This CDR3 is 15 amino acids long. Germline values: CDR1 SGHVS, CDR2 FQNEAQ. Trimming took 8 bases from V and 0 from J, leaving 14 bases between them. The DNA for the CDR3 is TGTGCCAGCGGGTCGGCAGTTTATAGCAATCAGCCCCAGCATTTT. Its protein product is CASGSAVYSNQPQHF.

The table lists this clone with a few counts. The genes are TRBV14 and TRBJ2-5; maybe TRBD1 (5 bases). The V gene's germline CDR1 is SGHDN and CDR2 FVKESK. The CDR3 consists of 14 residues. The V and J ends lost 1 base and 2 bases respectively, with 8 bases between them. In nucleotides, the CDR3 is TGTGCCAGCAGCCAAGGTCAGGGACAAGAGACCCAGTACTTC. Amino acids: CASSQGQGQETQYF.

The chain carries TRBV2 and TRBJ1-5; 7 nucleotides match TRBD1. V lost 4 bases to trimming and J lost 6 bases; unmatched junction nucleotides: 3. This CDR3 contains 13 residues. The germline CDR1 and CDR2 sequences are SNHLY and FYNNEI. CDR3 protein: CASSVGGGQPQHF. The CDR3 DNA reads TGTGCCAGCAGTGTAGGGGGCGGTCAGCCCCAGCATTTT.

The table lists this clone with a count of one. V usage is TRBV9 and J usage is TRBJ1-6; D call uncertain. V was shortened by 3 bases and J by 1 base, with 20 bases between the two germline ends. Germline values: CDR1 SGDLS, CDR2 YYNGEE. The CDR3 has 19 amino acids. This chain's CDR3 is CASSAPLRWRASYNSPLHF. CDR3 sequence (DNA): TGTGCCAGCAGCGCCCCCCTCAGGTGGAGGGCGTCCTATAATTCACCCCTCCACTTT.

The V gene is TRBV6-2 or TRBV6-3, the J gene TRBJ2-1; D remains unclear. Deletions cut 6 bases from V and 10 bases from J, with 13 bases between. The germline CDR1 and CDR2 sequences are MNHEY and SVGEGT. The CDR3 sequence is 12 residues long. DNA for the CDR3: TGTGCCAGCAGCCAAACGGGCCCAGAGCAGTTCTTC. Translating gives CASSQTGPEQFF.

The chain has TRBV9 and TRBJ1-2; TRBD1 might be the D (5 bases). The V end was cut by 3 bases, the J end by 6 bases, with 15 bases between. CDR3 length equals 14 residues. Germline loops: CDR1 SGDLS, CDR2 YYNGEE. This CDR3 is CASSAGRGGDGYTF. The CDR3 region has the DNA TGTGCCAGCAGCGCCGGGAGGGGAGGCGATGGCTACACCTTC.